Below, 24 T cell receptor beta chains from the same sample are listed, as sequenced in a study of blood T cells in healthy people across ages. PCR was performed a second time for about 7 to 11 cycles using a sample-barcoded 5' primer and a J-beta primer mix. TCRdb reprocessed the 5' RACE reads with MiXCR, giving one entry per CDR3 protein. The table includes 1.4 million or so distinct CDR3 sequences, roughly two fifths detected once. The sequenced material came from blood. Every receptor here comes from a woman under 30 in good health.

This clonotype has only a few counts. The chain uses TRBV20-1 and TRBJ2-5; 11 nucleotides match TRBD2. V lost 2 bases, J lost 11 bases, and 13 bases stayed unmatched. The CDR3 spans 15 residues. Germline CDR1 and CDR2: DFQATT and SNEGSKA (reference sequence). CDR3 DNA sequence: TGCAGTGCTAGACCGACTAGCGGGGAATCGAATGAGCAGTACTTC. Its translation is CSARPTSGESNEQYF.

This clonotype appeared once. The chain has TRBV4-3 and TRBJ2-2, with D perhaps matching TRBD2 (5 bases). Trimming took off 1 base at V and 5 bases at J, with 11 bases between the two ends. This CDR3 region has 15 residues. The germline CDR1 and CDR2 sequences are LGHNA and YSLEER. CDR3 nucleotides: TGCGCCAGCAGCCAAGCGGGAATGGGGACCGGGGAGCTGTTTTTT. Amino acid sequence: CASSQAGMGTGELFF.

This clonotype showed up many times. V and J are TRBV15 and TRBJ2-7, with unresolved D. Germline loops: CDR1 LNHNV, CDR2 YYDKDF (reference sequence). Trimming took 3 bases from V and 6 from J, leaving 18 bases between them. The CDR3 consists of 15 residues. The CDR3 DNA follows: TGTGCCACCAGCAGTGCAGCAGCAATTTTAGGCGAGCAGTACTTC. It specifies CATSSAAAILGEQYF. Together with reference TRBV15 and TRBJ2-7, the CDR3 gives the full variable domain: DAMVIQNPRYQVTQFGKPVTLSCSQTLNHNVMYWYQQKSSQAPKLLFHYYDKDFNNEADTPDNFQSRRPNTSFCFLDIRSPGLGDTAMYLCATSSAAAILGEQYFGPGTRLTVT.

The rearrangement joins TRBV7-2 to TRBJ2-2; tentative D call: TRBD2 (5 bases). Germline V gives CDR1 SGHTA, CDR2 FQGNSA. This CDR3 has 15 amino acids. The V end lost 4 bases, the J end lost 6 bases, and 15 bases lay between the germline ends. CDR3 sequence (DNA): TGTGCCAGCAGCTCTCCTCCTCCGAGGGCCGGGGAGCTGTTTTTT. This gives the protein CASSSPPPRAGELFF.

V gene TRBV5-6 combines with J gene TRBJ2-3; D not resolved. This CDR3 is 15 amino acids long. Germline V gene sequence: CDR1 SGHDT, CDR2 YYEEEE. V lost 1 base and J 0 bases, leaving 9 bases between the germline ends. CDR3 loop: CASSLRAASTDTQYF. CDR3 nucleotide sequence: TGTGCCAGCAGCTTGAGGGCGGCTAGCACAGATACGCAGTATTTT.

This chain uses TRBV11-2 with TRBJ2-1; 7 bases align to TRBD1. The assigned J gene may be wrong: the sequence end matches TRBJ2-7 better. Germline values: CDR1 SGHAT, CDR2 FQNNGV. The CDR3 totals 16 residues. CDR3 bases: TGTGCCAGCAGCTTAAGCCAGGGGGATAGAGACAGTGAGCAGTACTTC. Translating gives CASSLSQGDRDSEQYF.

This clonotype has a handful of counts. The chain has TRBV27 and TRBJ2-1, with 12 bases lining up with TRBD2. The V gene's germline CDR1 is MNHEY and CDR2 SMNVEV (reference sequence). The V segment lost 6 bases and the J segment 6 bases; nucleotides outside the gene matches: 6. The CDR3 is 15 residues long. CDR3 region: CASSAATSGGNEQFF. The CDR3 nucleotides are TGTGCCAGCAGCGCTGCGACTAGCGGGGGCAATGAGCAGTTCTTC.

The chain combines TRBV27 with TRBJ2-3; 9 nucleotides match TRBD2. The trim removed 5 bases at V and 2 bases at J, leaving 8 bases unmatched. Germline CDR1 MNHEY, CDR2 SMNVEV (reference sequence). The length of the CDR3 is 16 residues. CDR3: CASSTRLADPTDTQYF. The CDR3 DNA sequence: TGTGCCAGCAGTACCCGACTAGCGGATCCCACAGATACGCAGTATTTT.

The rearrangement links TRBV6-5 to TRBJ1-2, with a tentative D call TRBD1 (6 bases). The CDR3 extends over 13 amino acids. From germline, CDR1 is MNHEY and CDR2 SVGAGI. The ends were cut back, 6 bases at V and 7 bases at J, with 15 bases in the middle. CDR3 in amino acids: CASRPNRVSGYTF. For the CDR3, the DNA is TGTGCCAGCAGGCCGAACAGGGTCTCTGGCTACACCTTC.

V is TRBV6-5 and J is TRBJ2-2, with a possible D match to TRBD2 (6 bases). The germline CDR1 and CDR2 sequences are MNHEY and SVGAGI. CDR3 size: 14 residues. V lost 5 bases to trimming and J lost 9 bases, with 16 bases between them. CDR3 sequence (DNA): TGTGCCAGCAGTCCCCGCGGGGTGGCCAGGGAGCTGTTTTTT. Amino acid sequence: CASSPRGVARELFF.

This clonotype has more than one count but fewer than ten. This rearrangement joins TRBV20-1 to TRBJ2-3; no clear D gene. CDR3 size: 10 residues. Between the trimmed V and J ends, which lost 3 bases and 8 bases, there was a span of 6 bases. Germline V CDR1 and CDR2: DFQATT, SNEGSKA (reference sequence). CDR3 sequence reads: CSASLSTQYF. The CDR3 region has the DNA TGCAGTGCTAGTCTCTCTACGCAGTATTTT.

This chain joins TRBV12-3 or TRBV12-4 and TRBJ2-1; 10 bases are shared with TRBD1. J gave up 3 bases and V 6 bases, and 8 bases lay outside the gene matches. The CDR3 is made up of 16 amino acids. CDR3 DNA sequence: TGTGCCAGCAGCACAGGACAGGGGGTCGGCTACAATGAGCAGTTCTTC. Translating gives CASSTGQGVGYNEQFF.

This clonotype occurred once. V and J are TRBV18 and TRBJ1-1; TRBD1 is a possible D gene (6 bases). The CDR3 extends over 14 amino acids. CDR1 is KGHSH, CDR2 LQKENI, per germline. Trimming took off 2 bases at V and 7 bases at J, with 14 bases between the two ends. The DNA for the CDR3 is TGTGCCAGCTCACCAGGCGCGGGGGGCAATGAAGCTTTCTTT. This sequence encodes CASSPGAGGNEAFF.

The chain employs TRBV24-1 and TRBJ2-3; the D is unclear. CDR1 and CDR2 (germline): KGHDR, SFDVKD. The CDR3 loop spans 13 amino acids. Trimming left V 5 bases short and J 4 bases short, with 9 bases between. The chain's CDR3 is CATSVEWADTQYF. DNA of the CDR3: TGTGCCACCAGTGTCGAGTGGGCAGATACGCAGTATTTT.

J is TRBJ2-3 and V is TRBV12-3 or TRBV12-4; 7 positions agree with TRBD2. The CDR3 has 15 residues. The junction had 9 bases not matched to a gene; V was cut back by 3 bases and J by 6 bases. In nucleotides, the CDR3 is TGTGCCAGCAGTTTTTCCGGGGAGGGAGGTGATACGCAGTATTTT. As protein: CASSFSGEGGDTQYF.

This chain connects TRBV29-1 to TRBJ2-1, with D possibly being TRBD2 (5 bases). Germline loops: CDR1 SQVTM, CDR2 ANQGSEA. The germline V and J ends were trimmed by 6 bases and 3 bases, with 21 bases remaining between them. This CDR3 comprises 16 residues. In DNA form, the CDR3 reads TGCAGCGTCAAAGGAGGACGGGGTCATGACTACAATGAGCAGTTCTTC. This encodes CSVKGGRGHDYNEQFF.

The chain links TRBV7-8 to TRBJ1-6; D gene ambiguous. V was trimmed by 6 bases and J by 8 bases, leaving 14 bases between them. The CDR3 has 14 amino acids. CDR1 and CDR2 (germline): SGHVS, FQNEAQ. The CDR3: CASRFRQEDSPLHF. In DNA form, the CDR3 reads TGTGCCAGCAGATTTCGGCAAGAAGATTCACCCCTCCACTTT.

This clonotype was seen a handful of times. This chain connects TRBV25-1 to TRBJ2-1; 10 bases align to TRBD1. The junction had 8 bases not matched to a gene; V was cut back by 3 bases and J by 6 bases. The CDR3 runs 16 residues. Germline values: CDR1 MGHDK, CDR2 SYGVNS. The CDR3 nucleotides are TGTGCCAGCAGTGACCACGACAGGGGGCTGTCCAATGAGCAGTTCTTC. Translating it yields CASSDHDRGLSNEQFF.

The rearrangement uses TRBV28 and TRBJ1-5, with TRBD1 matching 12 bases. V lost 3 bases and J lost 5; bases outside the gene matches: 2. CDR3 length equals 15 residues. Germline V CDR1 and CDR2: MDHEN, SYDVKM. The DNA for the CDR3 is TGTGCCAGCAGTTTCGGGACAGGGGGCGATCAGCCCCAGCATTTT. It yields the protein CASSFGTGGDQPQHF.

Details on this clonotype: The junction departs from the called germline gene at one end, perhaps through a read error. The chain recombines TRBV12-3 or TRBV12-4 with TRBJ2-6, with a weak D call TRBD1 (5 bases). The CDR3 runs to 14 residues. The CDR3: CASSRTSGADVLTF. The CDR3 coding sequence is TGTGCCAGCAGTAGAACCTCTGGGGCCGACGTCCTGACTTTC.

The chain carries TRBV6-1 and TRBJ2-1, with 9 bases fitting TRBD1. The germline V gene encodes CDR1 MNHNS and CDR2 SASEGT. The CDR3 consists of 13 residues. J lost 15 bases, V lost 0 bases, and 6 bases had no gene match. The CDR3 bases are TGTGCCAGCAGTGAAGCGAGGGGACAGGGCGGGTTCTTC. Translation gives CASSEARGQGGFF.

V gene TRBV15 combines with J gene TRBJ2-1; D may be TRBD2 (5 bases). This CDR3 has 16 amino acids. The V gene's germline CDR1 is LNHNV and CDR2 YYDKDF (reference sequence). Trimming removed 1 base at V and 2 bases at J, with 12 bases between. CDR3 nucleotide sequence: TGTGCCACCAGCAGAGGTGGTGGGAGTGCCTACAATGAGCAGTTCTTC. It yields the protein CATSRGGGSAYNEQFF.

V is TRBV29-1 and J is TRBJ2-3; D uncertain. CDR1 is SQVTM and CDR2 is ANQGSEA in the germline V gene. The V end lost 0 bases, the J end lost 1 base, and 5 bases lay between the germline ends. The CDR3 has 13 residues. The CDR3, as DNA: TGCAGCGTTGAAGATTCGGGCACAGATACGCAGTATTTT. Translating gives CSVEDSGTDTQYF.

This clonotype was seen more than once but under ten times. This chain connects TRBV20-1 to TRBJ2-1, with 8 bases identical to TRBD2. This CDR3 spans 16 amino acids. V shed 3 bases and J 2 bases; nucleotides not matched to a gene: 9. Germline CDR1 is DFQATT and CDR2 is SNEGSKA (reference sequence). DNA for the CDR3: TGCAGTGCTAGTGGGATAACTAGCGGAACCTACAATGAGCAGTTCTTC. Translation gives CSASGITSGTYNEQFF.